In this sample, the clone carrying this TCR beta chain turned up once. There are 14 residues in the CDR3. The germline V gene encodes CDR1 LGHNA and CDR2 YSLEER. The V segment lost 4 bases and the J segment 1 base; nucleotides outside the gene matches: 3. This sample is part of a study of blood T cell repertoires in COVID-19. Sequenced by immunoSEQ multiplex PCR; TCRdb stores in-frame clones only, minus some. This table has some 340,000 clones, roughly nine tenths appearing once. The TCR was taken from a woman aged 30 to 39 who had been exposed to COVID-19. Sequenced: PBMCs or T cells enriched from blood (not recorded which). The J gene is TRBJ2-7, the V gene TRBV4-3, with 8 bases identical to TRBD1. DNA of the CDR3: TGCGCCAGCAGCCTCGACAGGGGTTCCTACGAGCAGTACTTC. Its translation: CASSLDRGSYEQYF.